Below, 9 T cell receptor beta chains from the same sample are listed, as sequenced in a study of cytomegalovirus exposure and HLA in healthy donors. TCRdb's copy holds only in-frame clones and misses some; the assay was immunoSEQ multiplex PCR. The sample records about 160,000 clones, around nine tenths being singletons. Sequencing input: PBMCs. These receptors were obtained from a man in his late teens or twenties in good health and CMV-seronegative.

V usage is TRBV27 and J usage is TRBJ1-1; D may be TRBD1 (5 bases). V lost 3 bases to trimming and J lost 8 bases, with 16 bases between them. CDR3 length: 14 residues. Per germline, CDR1 MNHEY and CDR2 SMNVEV (reference sequence). The CDR3 coding sequence is TGTGCCAGCAGTTTCGCCGCGGGGCATTGGGAAGCTTTCTTT. The encoded protein is CASSFAAGHWEAFF.

With regard to this clone: Compared with germline, one end of the junction differs, possibly owing to a read error. The chain recombines TRBV28 with TRBJ2-3, with 7 bases aligning to TRBD1. Germline CDR1 is MDHEN and CDR2 is SYDVKM. The length of the CDR3 is 13 residues. CDR3 residues: CASSTRDSTIRFF. Here the CDR3 DNA reads TGTGCCAGCAGTACCCGGGACAGCACAATCCGCTTTTTT.

The V gene is TRBV28, the J gene TRBJ2-7; tentatively, D is TRBD1 (6 bases). This CDR3 is built from 14 residues. Per the germline V gene, CDR1 is MDHEN and CDR2 is SYDVKM. V was pared by 8 bases and J by 4 bases, with 18 bases between. The DNA of the CDR3 is TGTGCCAGCCGTCCTACAGGGATACGTTACGAGCAGTACTTC. Translating gives CASRPTGIRYEQYF.

The chain links TRBV30 to TRBJ1-1, with D hard to call. The germline V and J ends were trimmed by 0 bases and 4 bases, with 15 bases remaining between them. This CDR3 is built from 15 residues. Germline CDR1 reads GTSNPN; CDR2 reads SVGIG (reference sequence). This chain's CDR3 is CAWSVVLPARTEAFF. The DNA for the CDR3 is TGTGCCTGGAGTGTTGTCCTCCCCGCGCGCACTGAAGCTTTCTTT.

V gene TRBV11-2 combines with J gene TRBJ2-2; weak D call: TRBD1 (6 bases). From germline, CDR1 is SGHAT and CDR2 FQNNGV. The CDR3 extends over 15 amino acids. V dropped 5 bases and J dropped 4 bases, with 14 bases sitting between them. The CDR3 is CASSNRVARTGELFF. CDR3 nucleotides: TGTGCCAGCAGCAACAGGGTTGCCCGCACCGGGGAGCTGTTTTTT.

The rearrangement uses TRBV6-1 and TRBJ2-7, with 9 bases aligning to TRBD1. V trimming: 10 bases; J trimming: 1 base; junction bases outside the gene matches: 5. This CDR3 has 13 residues. Germline CDR1 reads MNHNS; CDR2 reads SASEGT. CDR3: CAIAGTGSYEQYF. In nucleotides, the CDR3 is TGTGCCATTGCCGGGACAGGGTCCTACGAGCAGTACTTC.

This chain connects TRBV4-1 to TRBJ1-2; D not certain. The V gene's germline CDR1 is MGHRA and CDR2 YSYEKL. V lost 0 bases to trimming and J lost 8 bases, with 22 bases between them. The CDR3 has 17 residues. The CDR3 coding sequence is TGCGCCAGCAGCCAAGAAGTAACGTCGACCTCGGAGGGAGGCTACACCTTC. Its translation: CASSQEVTSTSEGGYTF.

This clone has only one observation. The gene calls are TRBV7-2 and TRBJ1-2; 10 bases match TRBD1. CDR3 length: 16 residues. After removal of 4 bases from V and 4 bases from J, the junction contained 9 bases not matched to a gene. The germline V gene encodes CDR1 SGHTA and CDR2 FQGNSA. CDR3 in DNA: TGTGCCAGCAGCTCAGACGACAGGGGGCGCGTCTATGGCTACACCTTC. It codes for CASSSDDRGRVYGYTF.

The V gene is TRBV7-9, the J gene TRBJ1-2, with 11 positions matching TRBD1. Germline lookup yields CDR1 SEHNR and CDR2 FQNEAQ (reference sequence). V shed 5 bases, J shed 3 bases, and the junction held 5 bases outside the gene matches. CDR3 size: 15 residues. Here the CDR3 reads CASSPPGQGDYGYTF. The CDR3 DNA reads TGTGCCAGCAGCCCCCCGGGACAGGGGGACTATGGCTACACCTTC.